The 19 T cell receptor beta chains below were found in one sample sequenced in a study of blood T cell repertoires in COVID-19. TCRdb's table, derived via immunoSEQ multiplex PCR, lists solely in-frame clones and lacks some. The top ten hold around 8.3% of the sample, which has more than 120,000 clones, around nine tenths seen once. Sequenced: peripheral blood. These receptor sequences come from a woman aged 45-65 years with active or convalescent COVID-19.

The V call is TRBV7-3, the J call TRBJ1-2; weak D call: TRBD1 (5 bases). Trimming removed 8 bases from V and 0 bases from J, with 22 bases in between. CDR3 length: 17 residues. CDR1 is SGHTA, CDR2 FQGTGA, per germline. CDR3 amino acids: CASLPFNWGTSNYGYTF. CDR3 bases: TGTGCCAGCCTACCTTTCAACTGGGGCACTTCTAACTATGGCTACACCTTC.

CDR3 region: CASRGLEEAYYGYTF. CDR3 coding DNA: TGTGCCAGCCGAGGGCTGGAGGAGGCTTACTATGGCTACACCTTC. This chain joins TRBV6-5 and TRBJ1-2, with D uncertain. CDR3 length: 15 amino acids. Germline V gives CDR1 MNHEY, CDR2 SVGAGI. With 8 bases removed from V and 3 bases from J, the gap between germline ends came to 19 bases.

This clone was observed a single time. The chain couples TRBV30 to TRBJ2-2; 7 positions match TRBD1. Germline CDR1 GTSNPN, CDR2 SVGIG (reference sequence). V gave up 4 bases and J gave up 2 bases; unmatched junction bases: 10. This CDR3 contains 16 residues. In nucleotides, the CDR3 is TGTGCCTGGAAGAAAACAGGGGTCAGCAACACCGGGGAGCTGTTTTTT. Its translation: CAWKKTGVSNTGELFF. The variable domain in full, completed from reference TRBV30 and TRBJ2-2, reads SQTIHQWPATLVQPVGSPLSLECTVEGTSNPNLYWYRQAAGRGLQLLFYSVGIGQISSEVPQNLSASRPQDRQFILSSKKLLLSDSGFYLCAWKKTGVSNTGELFFGEGSRLTVL.

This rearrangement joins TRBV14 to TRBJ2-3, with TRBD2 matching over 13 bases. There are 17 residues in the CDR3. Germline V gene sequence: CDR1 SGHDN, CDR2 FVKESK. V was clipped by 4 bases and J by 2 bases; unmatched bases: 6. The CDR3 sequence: CASSPPGLAGITDTQYF. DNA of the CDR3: TGTGCCAGCAGCCCTCCGGGACTAGCGGGGATCACAGATACGCAGTATTTT.

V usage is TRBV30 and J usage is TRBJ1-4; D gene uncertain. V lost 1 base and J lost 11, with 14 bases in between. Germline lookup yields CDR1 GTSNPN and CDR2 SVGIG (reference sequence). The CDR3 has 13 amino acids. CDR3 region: CAWSGGPLQKLFF. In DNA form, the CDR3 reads TGTGCCTGGAGTGGAGGGCCCCTTCAGAAACTGTTTTTT.

CDR3 in DNA: TGCGCCAGCAGCCCGGGACAGAACACTGAAGCTTTCTTT. This gives the protein CASSPGQNTEAFF. The V gene is TRBV5-1, the J gene TRBJ1-1, with D possibly matching TRBD1 (6 bases). The CDR3 totals 13 residues. From germline, CDR1 is SGHRS and CDR2 YFSETQ. The V gene lost 4 bases and the J gene lost 1 base, with 8 bases spanning the gap. The entire variable domain, with the rest obtained from reference TRBV5-1 and TRBJ1-1, is as follows: KAGVTQTPRYLIKTRGQQVTLSCSPISGHRSVSWYQQTPGQGLQFLFEYFSETQRNKGNFPGRFSGRQFSNSRSEMNVSTLELGDSALYLCASSPGQNTEAFFGQGTRLTVV.

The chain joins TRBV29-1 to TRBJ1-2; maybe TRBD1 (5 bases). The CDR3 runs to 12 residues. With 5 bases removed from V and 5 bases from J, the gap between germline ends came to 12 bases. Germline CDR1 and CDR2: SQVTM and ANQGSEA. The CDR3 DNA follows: TGCAGCGTTCTTGAGGAGGGGTATGGCTACACCTTC. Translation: CSVLEEGYGYTF. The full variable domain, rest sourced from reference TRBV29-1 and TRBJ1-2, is SAVISQKPSRDICQRGTSLTIQCQVDSQVTMMFWYRQQPGQSLTLIATANQGSEATYESGFVIDKFPISRPNLTFSTLTVSNMSPEDSSIYLCSVLEEGYGYTFGSGTRLTVV.

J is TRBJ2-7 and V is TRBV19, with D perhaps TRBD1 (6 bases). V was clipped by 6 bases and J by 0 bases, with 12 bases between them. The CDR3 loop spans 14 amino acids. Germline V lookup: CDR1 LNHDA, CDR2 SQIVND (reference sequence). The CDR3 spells CASSSRGASYEQYF. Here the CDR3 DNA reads TGTGCCAGTAGCTCCAGGGGTGCCTCCTACGAGCAGTACTTC.

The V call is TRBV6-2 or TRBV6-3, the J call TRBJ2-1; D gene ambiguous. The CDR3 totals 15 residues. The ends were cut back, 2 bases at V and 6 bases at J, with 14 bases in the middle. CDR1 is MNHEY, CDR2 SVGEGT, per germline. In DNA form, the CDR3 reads TGTGCCAGCAGTTACCTCCGCAGACAACCCAATGAGCAGTTCTTC. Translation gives CASSYLRRQPNEQFF.

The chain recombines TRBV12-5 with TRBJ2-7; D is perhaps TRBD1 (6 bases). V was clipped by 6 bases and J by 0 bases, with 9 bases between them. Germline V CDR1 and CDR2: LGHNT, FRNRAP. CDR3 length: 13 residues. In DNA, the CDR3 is TGTGCTAGTGGCGGGGACAACTCCTACGAGCAGTACTTC. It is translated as CASGGDNSYEQYF.

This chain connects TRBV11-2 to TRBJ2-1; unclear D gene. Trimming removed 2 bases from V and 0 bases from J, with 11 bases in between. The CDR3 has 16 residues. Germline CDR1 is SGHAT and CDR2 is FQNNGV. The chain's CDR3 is CASSLTPVRSYNEQFF. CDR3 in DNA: TGTGCCAGCAGCTTAACTCCGGTCCGCTCCTACAATGAGCAGTTCTTC.

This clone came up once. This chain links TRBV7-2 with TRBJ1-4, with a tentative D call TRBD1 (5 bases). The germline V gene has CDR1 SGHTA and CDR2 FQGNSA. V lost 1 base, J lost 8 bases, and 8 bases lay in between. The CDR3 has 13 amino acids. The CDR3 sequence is CASSLGGGEKLFF. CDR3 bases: TGTGCCAGCAGCTTAGGTGGGGGGGAAAAACTGTTTTTT. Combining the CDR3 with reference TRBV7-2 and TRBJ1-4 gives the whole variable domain GAGVSQSPSNKVTEKGKDVELRCDPISGHTALYWYRQSLGQGLEFLIYFQGNSAPDKSGLPSDRFSAERTGGSVSTLTIQRTQQEDSAVYLCASSLGGGEKLFFGSGTQLSVL.

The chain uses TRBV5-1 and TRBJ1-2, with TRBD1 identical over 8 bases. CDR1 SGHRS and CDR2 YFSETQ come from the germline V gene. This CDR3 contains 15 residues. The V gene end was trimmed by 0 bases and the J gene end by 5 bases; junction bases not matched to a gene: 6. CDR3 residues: CASSLDTGGVYGYTF. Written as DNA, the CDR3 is TGCGCCAGCAGCTTGGACACAGGGGGAGTTTATGGCTACACCTTC.

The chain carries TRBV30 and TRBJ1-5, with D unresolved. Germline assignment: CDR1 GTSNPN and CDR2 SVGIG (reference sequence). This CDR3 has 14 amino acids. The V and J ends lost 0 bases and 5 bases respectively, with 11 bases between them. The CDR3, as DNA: TGTGCCTGGAGTGTAGGGCGAGCGGATCAGCCCCAGCATTTT. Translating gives CAWSVGRADQPQHF.

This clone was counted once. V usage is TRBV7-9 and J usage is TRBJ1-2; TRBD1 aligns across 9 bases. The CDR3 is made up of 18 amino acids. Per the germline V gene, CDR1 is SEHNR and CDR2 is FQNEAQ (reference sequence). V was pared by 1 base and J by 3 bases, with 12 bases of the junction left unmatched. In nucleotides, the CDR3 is TGTGCCAGCAGCTTAGACAGGGGGCCCACTCCGACTCACTATGGCTACACCTTC. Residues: CASSLDRGPTPTHYGYTF.

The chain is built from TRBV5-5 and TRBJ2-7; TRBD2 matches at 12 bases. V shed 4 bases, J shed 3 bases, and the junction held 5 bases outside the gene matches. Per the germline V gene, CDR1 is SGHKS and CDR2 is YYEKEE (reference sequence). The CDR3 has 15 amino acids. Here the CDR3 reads CASSTWTSGNYEQYF. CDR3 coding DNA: TGTGCCAGCAGCACCTGGACTAGCGGGAACTACGAGCAGTACTTC.

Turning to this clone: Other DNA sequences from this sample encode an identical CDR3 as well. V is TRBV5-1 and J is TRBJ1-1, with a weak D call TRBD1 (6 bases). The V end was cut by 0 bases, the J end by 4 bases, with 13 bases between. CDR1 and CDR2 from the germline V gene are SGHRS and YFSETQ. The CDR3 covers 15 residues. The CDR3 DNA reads TGCGCCAGCAGCTTGGGGGCTACAGGGACCACTGAAGCTTTCTTT. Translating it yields CASSLGATGTTEAFF.

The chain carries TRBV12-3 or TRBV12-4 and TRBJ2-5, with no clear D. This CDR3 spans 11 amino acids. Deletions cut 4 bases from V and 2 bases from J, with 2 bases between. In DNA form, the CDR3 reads TGTGCCAGCAGTTCGCAAGAGACCCAGTACTTC. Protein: CASSSQETQYF.

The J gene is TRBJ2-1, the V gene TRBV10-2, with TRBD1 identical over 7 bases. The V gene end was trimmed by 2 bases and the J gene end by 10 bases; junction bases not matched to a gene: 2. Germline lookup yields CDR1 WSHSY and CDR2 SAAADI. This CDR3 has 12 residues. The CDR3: CASSEPGQEQFF. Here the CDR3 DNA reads TGCGCCAGCAGTGAGCCGGGACAGGAGCAGTTCTTC.